Below, 10 T cell receptor beta chains from the same sample are listed, as sequenced in a study of blood T cell repertoires in COVID-19. Generated by immunoSEQ multiplex PCR, the TCRdb table keeps only in-frame clones and is missing some. The table has around 60,000 clones, just under 75% seen once. Sequencing was performed on peripheral blood. The receptors stem from a woman in her seventies with COVID-19, enrolled during active disease.

This chain connects TRBV11-2 to TRBJ2-3; D perhaps matches TRBD1 (6 bases). The CDR3 extends over 11 amino acids. V gave up 5 bases and J gave up 6 bases, with 6 bases separating them. CDR1 SGHAT and CDR2 FQNNGV come from the germline V gene. In nucleotides, the CDR3 is TGTGCCAGCAGCCAGGGGGATACGCAGTATTTT. Its translation: CASSQGDTQYF.

This clone was detected only once. The genes are TRBV5-1 and TRBJ1-5; D might be TRBD1 (6 bases). The germline V gene encodes CDR1 SGHRS and CDR2 YFSETQ. Trimming removed 2 bases from V and 2 bases from J, with 14 bases in between. The CDR3 is made up of 16 amino acids. The CDR3 here is CASSLGGARGNQPQHF. CDR3 bases: TGCGCCAGCAGCTTAGGGGGGGCGCGGGGCAATCAGCCCCAGCATTTT.

This chain joins TRBV6-5 and TRBJ1-1; a possible D gene is TRBD1 (6 bases). Per the germline V gene, CDR1 is MNHEY and CDR2 is SVGAGI. The germline V and J ends were trimmed by 6 bases and 10 bases, with 18 bases remaining between them. The CDR3 is made up of 13 amino acids. CDR3 sequence: CASRPTGILGAFF. CDR3 nucleotides: TGTGCCAGCAGGCCAACAGGGATCCTCGGAGCTTTCTTT.

This clone was recorded a few times. The V call is TRBV9, the J call TRBJ2-4; 7 nucleotides line up with TRBD1. The CDR3 has 15 amino acids. V was clipped by 1 base and J by 4 bases; unmatched bases: 5. Per the germline V gene, CDR1 is SGDLS and CDR2 is YYNGEE. CDR3 region: CASSVRGTAKNIQYF. CDR3 nucleotide sequence: TGTGCCAGCAGCGTAAGGGGGACAGCTAAAAACATTCAGTACTTC.

The chain recombines TRBV7-2 with TRBJ2-3; the match to TRBD2 covers 9 bases. The CDR3 covers 18 residues. After removal of 6 bases from V and 3 bases from J, the junction contained 16 bases not matched to a gene. Looked up from germline, CDR1 is SGHTA and CDR2 is FQGNSA. The CDR3 loop is CASSLTGGGVGKTDTQYF. In DNA, the CDR3 is TGTGCCAGCAGTCTAACTGGCGGGGGGGTCGGTAAAACAGATACGCAGTATTTT.

V and J are TRBV6-1 and TRBJ1-2, with D tentatively TRBD1 (5 bases). CDR1 and CDR2 from the germline V gene are MNHNS and SASEGT. Trimming cost V 1 base and J 6 bases, with 12 bases left between them. The CDR3 extends over 14 amino acids. The CDR3 reads CASSEERGLDGYTF. The CDR3, as DNA: TGTGCCAGCAGTGAAGAAAGGGGTCTGGATGGCTACACCTTC.

This clone showed up just a few times. The chain is built from TRBV11-3 and TRBJ2-1; 8 bases are shared with TRBD1. The CDR3 spans 12 residues. Germline CDR1 and CDR2: SGHNT and YENEEA. V lost 3 bases, J lost 12 bases, and 4 bases stayed unmatched. The CDR3 coding sequence is TGTGCCAGCAGCTTGACAGGGGAATGGCAGTTCTTC. This sequence encodes CASSLTGEWQFF.

The chain couples TRBV21-1 to TRBJ2-7; the DNA was not compared with TRBD2, the D call given in the table. TRBV21-1 is listed as a pseudogene. The CDR3 is made up of 17 amino acids. CDR3 in amino acids: CASSDLLGWWDCGEQYV. The CDR3 nucleotides read TGTGCCAGCAGCGACTTGTTGGGGTGGTGGGACTGCGGCGAGCAGTACGTC.

This clone was observed a handful of times. V gene TRBV12-5 combines with J gene TRBJ1-1; TRBD1 matches at 8 bases. This CDR3 is 17 amino acids long. V shed 5 bases and J 5 bases; nucleotides not matched to a gene: 16. In germline, CDR1 is LGHNT, CDR2 FRNRAP. The CDR3 loop is CASGPTQGAVGITEAFF. In DNA, the CDR3 is TGTGCTAGTGGTCCCACGCAGGGGGCAGTCGGTATTACTGAAGCTTTCTTT.

The chain is built from TRBV7-8 and TRBJ2-3, with 7 bases fitting TRBD2. The ends lost 3 bases at V and 4 bases at J; junction bases unmatched: 4. CDR1 SGHVS and CDR2 FQNEAQ come from the germline V gene. The CDR3 loop spans 14 amino acids. The CDR3 sequence: CASSFRDYSDTQYF. CDR3 coding DNA: TGTGCCAGCAGCTTCCGGGACTACTCAGATACGCAGTATTTT.